The next 2 T cell receptor beta chains were all read from a single sample in a study of T cell responses to AZD1222 COVID-19 vaccine. The table came from immunoSEQ multiplex PCR; TCRdb's copy has only in-frame clones and leaves some out. The sample yields approximately 150,000 clones, about nine tenths seen once. Sequencing used peripheral blood, obtained on day 0 of AZD1222 vaccination. Every receptor here comes from an adult in good health.

The chain uses TRBV6-5 and TRBJ2-7, with 9 bases matching TRBD2. J gave up 3 bases and V 6 bases, and 9 bases lay outside the gene matches. The CDR3 contains 15 residues. In germline, CDR1 is MNHEY, CDR2 SVGAGI. CDR3 protein: CASRPTGTSYYEQYF. As DNA, the CDR3 is TGTGCCAGCAGACCTACCGGGACTAGCTACTACGAGCAGTACTTC.

V usage is TRBV25-1 and J usage is TRBJ1-1; possible D gene TRBD1, 5 bases. V was pared by 4 bases and J by 6 bases, with 15 bases between. CDR1 is MGHDK and CDR2 is SYGVNS in the germline V gene. The CDR3 spans 14 residues. CDR3 DNA sequence: TGTGCCAGCAGTGCCACGAGGGGTCACTCTGAAGCTTTCTTT. Its translation is CASSATRGHSEAFF.